This TCR beta chain was profiled in a study of cytomegalovirus exposure and HLA in healthy donors. Study-wide points: After further analysis at a later stage, under 20,000 TCR beta sequences were associated with HLA alleles at 0.05 false discovery rate.

The CDR3 has 13 amino acids. In germline, CDR1 is SGHAT, CDR2 FQNNGV. V lost 4 bases and J lost 3; bases outside the gene matches: 2. As concerns this clone: The target antigen is unknown.

The study ran its PCR with 60 Vbeta and 13 Jbeta primers. Sequenced by immunoSEQ multiplex PCR; TCRdb stores in-frame clones only, minus some. The sample contains 95,000 to 100,000 clones, over 65% of which appear only once. The clonotype was recovered from a male donor in good health and CMV-seronegative. V usage is TRBV11-2 and J usage is TRBJ1-1; the match to TRBD1 covers 7 bases. Sequenced material: PBMCs. CDR3 DNA: TGTGCCAGCAGCTCCCAGGGGGACACTGAAGCTTTCTTT. Its protein is CASSSQGDTEAFF.